The following is a TCR beta chain sequence with its context. The data belong to a study of blood T cell repertoires in COVID-19. The protocol was immunoSEQ multiplex PCR, while the TCRdb copy is restricted to in-frame clones and leaves out a portion. The repertoire has approximately 50,000 clones, around 93% of them found once; the top ten carry around 4.6%. The source is a man in his forties or fifties with active COVID-19. The sequencing input was peripheral blood.

CDR3 loop: CASSIRAGEQYF. In DNA form, the CDR3 reads TGTGCCAGTAGTATAAGAGCGGGAGAGCAGTACTTC. The chain combines TRBV19 with TRBJ2-7, with 7 bases matching TRBD2. V trimming: 2 bases; J trimming: 7 bases; junction bases outside the gene matches: 2. Germline V gene sequence: CDR1 LNHDA, CDR2 SQIVND (reference sequence). The CDR3 runs 12 residues.